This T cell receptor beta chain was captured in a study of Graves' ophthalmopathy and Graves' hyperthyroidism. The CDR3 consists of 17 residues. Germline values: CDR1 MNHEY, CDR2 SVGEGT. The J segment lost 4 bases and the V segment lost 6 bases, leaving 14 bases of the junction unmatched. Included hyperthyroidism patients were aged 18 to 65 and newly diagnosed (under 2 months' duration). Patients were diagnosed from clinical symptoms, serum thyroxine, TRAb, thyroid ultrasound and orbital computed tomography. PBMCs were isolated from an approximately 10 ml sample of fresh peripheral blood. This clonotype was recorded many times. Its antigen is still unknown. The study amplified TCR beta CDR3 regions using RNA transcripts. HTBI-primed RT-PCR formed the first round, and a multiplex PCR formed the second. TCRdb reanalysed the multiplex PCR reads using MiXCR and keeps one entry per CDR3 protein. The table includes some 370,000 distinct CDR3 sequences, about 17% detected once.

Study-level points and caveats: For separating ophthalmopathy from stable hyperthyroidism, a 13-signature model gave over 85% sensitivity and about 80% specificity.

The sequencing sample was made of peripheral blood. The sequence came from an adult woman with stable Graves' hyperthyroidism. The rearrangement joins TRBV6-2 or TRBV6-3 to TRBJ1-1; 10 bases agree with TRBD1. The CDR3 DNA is TGTGCCAGCAGCCCCGGACAGGGGGGGAGGTTTTCCACTGAAGCTTTCTTT. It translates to CASSPGQGGRFSTEAFF.